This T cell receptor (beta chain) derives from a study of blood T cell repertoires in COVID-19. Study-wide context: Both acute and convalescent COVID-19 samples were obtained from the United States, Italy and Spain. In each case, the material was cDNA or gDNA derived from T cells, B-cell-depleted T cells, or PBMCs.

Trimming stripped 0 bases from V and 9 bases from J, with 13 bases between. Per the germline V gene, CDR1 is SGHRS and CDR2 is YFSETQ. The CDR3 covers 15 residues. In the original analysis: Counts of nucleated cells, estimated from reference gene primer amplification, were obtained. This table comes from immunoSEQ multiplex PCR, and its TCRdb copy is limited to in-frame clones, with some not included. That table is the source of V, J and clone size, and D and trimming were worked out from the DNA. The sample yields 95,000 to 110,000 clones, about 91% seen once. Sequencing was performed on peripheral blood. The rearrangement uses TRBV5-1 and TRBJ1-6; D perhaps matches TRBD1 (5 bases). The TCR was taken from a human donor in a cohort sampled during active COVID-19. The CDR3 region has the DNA TGCGCCAGCAGCTTGGCCGGTCAGGGAAGTTCACCCCTCCACTTT. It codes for CASSLAGQGSSPLHF.